This TCR beta chain originates from a study of cytomegalovirus exposure and HLA in healthy donors. Overall study results and limits: The study designated over 150 TCR beta chains cytomegalovirus-associated.

Primers: 60 Vbeta forward and 13 Jbeta reverse. The assay was immunoSEQ multiplex PCR, and TCRdb's table has in-frame clones only and misses some. Of about 98,000 clones in the sample, less than 70% were seen once. With respect to this clone: Its antigen remains unknown.

The V and J ends lost 5 bases and 5 bases, in that order; junction bases with no gene match: 7. The germline CDR1 and CDR2 sequences are MNHNS and SASEGT. The CDR3 consists of 15 residues. The rearrangement joins TRBV6-1 to TRBJ2-5, with 11 bases lining up with TRBD1. The TCR was taken from a female donor in good health and CMV-seronegative. Sequenced: PBMCs. For the CDR3, the DNA is TGTGCCAGCAGTTCACGGACAGGGGGCGCGGAGACCCAGTACTTC. This gives the protein CASSSRTGGAETQYF.